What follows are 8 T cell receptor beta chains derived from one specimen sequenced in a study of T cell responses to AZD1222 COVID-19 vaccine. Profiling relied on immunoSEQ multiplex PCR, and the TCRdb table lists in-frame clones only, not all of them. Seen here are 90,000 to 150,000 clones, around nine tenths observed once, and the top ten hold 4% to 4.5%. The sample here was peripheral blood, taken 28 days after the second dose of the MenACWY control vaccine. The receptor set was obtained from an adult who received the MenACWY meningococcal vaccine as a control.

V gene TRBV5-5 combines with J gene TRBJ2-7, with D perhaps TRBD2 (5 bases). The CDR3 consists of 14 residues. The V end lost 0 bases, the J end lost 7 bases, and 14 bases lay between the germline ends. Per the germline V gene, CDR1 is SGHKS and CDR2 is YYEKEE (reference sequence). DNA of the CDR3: TGTGCCAGCAGCTTGGGGTCCGGGGTGCGAGAGCAGTACTTC. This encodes CASSLGSGVREQYF. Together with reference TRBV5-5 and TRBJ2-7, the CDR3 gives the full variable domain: DAGVTQSPTHLIKTRGQQVTLRCSPISGHKSVSWYQQVLGQGPQFIFQYYEKEERGRGNFPDRFSARQFPNYSSELNVNALLLGDSALYLCASSLGSGVREQYFGPGTRLTVT.

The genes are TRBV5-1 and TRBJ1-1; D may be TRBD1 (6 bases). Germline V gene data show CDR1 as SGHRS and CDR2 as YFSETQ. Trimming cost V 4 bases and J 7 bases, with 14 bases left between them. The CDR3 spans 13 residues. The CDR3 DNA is TGCGCCAGCAGCCCATACACAGGGAATGAAGCTTTCTTT. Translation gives CASSPYTGNEAFF.

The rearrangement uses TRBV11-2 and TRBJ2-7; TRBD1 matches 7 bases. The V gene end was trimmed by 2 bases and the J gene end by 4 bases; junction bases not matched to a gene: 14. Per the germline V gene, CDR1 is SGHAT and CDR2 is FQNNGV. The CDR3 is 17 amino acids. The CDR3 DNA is TGTGCCAGCAGCTTACGCTCCGATTTTAGGGGGCATTACGAGCAGTACTTC. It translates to CASSLRSDFRGHYEQYF.

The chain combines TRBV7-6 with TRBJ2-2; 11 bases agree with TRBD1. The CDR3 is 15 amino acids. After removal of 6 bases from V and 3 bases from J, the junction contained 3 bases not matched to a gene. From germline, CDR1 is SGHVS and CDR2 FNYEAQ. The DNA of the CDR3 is TGTGCCAGCAGTATGGGACAGGGGGACACCGGGGAGCTGTTTTTT. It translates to CASSMGQGDTGELFF.

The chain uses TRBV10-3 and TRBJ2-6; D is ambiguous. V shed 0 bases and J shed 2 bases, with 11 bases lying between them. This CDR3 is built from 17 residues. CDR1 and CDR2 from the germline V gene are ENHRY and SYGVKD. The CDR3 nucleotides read TGTGCCATCAGTGAGTCTGAAAATTTAGCTGGGGCCAACGTCCTGACTTTC. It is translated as CAISESENLAGANVLTF.

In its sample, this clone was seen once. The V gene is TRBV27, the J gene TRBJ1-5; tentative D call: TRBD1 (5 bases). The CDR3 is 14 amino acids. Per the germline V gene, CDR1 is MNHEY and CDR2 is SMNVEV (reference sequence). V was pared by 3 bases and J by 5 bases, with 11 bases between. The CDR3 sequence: CASSFRGWDQPQHF. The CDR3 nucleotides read TGTGCCAGCAGTTTTAGGGGTTGGGATCAGCCCCAGCATTTT.

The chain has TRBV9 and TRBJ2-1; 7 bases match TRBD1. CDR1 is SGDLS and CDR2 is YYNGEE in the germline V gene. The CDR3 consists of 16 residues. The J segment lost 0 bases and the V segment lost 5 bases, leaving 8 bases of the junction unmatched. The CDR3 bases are TGTGCCAGCAGGCCTGGGACAGTCAGCTCCTACAATGAGCAGTTCTTC. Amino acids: CASRPGTVSSYNEQFF.

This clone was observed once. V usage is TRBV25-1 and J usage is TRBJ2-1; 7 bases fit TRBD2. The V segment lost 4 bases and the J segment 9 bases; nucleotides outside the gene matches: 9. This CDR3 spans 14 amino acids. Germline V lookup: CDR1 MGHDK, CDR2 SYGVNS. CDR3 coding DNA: TGTGCCAGCAGTGTGGCAGGGAGGGTAGGTGAGCAGTTCTTC. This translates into CASSVAGRVGEQFF.